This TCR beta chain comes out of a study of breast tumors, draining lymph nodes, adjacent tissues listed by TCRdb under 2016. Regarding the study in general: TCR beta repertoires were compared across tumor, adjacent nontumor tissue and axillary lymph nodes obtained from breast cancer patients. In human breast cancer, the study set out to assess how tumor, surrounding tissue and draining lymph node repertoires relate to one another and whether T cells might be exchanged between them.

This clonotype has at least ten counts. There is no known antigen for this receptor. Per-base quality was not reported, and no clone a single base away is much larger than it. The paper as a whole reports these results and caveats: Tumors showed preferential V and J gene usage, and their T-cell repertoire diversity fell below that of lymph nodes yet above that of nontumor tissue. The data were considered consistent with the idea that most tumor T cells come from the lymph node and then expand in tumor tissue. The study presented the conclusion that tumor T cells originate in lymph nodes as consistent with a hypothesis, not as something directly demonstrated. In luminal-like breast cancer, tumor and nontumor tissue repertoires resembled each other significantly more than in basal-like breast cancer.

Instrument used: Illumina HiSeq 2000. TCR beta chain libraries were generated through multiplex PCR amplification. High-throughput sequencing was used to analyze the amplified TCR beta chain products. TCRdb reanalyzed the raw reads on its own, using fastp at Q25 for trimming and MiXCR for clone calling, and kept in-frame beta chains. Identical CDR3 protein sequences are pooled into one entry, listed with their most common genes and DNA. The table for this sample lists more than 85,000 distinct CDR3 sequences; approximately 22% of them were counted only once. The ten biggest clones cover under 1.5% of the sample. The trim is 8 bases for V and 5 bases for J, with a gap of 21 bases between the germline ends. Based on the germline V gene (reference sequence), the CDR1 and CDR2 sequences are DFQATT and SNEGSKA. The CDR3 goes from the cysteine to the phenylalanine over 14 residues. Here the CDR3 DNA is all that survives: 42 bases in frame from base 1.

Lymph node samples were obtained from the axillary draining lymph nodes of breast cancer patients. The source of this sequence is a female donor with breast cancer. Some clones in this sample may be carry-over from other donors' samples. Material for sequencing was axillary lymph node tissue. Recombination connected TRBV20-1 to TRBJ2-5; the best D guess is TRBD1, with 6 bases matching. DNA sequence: TGCAGTTCCAGACGACTACAGGGTTGGGAGACCCAGTACTTC. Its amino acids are CSSRRLQGWETQYF.